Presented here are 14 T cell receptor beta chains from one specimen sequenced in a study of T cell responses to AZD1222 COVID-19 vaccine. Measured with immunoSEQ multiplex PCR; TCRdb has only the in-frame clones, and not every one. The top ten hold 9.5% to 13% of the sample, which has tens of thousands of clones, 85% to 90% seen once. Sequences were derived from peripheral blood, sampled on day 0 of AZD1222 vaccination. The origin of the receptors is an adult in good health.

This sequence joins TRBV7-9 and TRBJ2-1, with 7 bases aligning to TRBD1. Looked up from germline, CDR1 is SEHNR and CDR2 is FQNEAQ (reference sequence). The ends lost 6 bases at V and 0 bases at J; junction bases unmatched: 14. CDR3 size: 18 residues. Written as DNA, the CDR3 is TGTGCCAGCAGTATTGACAGGGTGTCCGCAAGCTCCTACAATGAGCAGTTCTTC. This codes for CASSIDRVSASSYNEQFF.

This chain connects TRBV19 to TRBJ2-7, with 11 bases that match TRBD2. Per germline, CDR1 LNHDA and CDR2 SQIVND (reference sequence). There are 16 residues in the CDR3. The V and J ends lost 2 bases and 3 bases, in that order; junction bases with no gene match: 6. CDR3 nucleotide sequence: TGTGCCAGTAGTATAATTGGGACTAGCGGCAACTACGAGCAGTACTTC. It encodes CASSIIGTSGNYEQYF.

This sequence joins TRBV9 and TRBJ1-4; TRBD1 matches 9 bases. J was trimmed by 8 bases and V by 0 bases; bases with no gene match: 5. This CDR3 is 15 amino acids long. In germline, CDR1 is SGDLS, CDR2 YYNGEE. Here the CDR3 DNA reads TGTGCCAGCAGCGTAGGGACAGGGGAAAGGGAAAAACTGTTTTTT. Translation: CASSVGTGEREKLFF.

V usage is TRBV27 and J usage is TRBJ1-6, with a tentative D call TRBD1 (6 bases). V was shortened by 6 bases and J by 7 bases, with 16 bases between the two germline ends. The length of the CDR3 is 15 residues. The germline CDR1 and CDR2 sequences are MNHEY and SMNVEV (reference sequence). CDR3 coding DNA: TGTGCCAGCAGATATCAGGGGTCACGGAATTCACCCCTCCACTTT. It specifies CASRYQGSRNSPLHF.

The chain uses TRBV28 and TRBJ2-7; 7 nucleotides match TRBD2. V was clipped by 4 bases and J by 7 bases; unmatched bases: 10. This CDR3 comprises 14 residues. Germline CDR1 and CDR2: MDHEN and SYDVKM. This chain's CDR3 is CASSWGGPLQEQYF. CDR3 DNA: TGTGCCAGCAGTTGGGGAGGGCCCCTCCAAGAGCAGTACTTC. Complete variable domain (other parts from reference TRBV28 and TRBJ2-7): DVKVTQSSRYLVKRTGEKVFLECVQDMDHENMFWYRQDPGLGLRLIYFSYDVKMKEKGDIPEGYSVSREKKERFSLILESASTNQTSMYLCASSWGGPLQEQYFGPGTRLTVT.

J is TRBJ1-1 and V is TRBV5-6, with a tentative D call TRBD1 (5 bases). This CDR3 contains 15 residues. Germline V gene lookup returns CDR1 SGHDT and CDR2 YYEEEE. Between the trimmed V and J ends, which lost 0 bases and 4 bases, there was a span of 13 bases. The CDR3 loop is CASSLDLGEVTEAFF. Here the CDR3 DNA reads TGTGCCAGCAGCTTGGACCTAGGGGAGGTCACTGAAGCTTTCTTT.

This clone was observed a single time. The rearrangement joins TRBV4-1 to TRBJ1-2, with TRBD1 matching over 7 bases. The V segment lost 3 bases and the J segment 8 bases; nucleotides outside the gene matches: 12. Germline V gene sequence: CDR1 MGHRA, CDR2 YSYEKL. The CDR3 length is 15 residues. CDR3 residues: CASSQNDRESYGYTF. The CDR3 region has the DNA TGCGCCAGCAGCCAGAATGACAGGGAATCTTACGGCTACACCTTC.

CDR3 DNA: TGTGCCAGCAGTTTAAGTAGGAACACTGAAGCTTTCTTT. Translating gives CASSLSRNTEAFF. The rearrangement links TRBV12-3 or TRBV12-4 to TRBJ1-1; D gene unclear. Trimming stripped 2 bases from V and 1 base from J, with 5 bases between. This CDR3 is built from 13 residues.

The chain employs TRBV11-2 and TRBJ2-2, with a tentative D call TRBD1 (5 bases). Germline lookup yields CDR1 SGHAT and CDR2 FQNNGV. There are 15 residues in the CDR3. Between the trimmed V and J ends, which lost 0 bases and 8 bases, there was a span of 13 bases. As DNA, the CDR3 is TGTGCCAGCAGCTTAGATCGAAGCAGGGCTGGGGAGCTGTTTTTT. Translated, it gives CASSLDRSRAGELFF.

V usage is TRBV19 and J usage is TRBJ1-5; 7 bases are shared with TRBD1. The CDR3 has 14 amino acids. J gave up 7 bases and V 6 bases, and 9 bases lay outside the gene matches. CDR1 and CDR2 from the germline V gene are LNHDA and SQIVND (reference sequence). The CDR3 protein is CASSAGTVAQPQHF. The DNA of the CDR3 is TGTGCCAGTAGCGCCGGGACAGTCGCCCAGCCCCAGCATTTT.

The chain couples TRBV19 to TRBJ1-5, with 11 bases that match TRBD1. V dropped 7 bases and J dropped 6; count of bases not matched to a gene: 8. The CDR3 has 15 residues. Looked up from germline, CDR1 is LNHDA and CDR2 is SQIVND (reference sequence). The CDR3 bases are TGTGCCAGTATTCCGGGACAGGGGGTCGCTCAGCCCCAGCATTTT. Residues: CASIPGQGVAQPQHF.

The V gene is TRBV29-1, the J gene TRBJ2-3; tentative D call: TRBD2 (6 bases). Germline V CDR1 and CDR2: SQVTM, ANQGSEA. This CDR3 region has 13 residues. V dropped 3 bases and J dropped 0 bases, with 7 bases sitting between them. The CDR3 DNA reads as TGCAGCGTTGATGGGGGGAGCACAGATACGCAGTATTTT. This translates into CSVDGGSTDTQYF.

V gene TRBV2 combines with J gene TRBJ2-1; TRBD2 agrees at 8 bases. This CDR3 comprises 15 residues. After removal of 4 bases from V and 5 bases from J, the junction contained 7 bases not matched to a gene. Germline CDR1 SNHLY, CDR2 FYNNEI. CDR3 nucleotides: TGTGCCAGCAGTGTCACTAGCGGACCTCACAATGAGCAGTTCTTC. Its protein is CASSVTSGPHNEQFF.

DNA for the CDR3: TGTGCCAGCCGACTGGGACAGCCCGGAAACACCATATATTTT. Residues: CASRLGQPGNTIYF. The chain is built from TRBV14 and TRBJ1-3; 7 nucleotides align to TRBD1. The V gene's germline CDR1 is SGHDN and CDR2 FVKESK. After removal of 8 bases from V and 4 bases from J, the junction contained 8 bases not matched to a gene. This CDR3 is built from 14 residues.